Listed below are T cell receptor beta chains from one sample, sequenced in a study of CD8 T cells in Susac syndrome. In TCRdb, the immunoSEQ multiplex PCR reads were re-called with MiXCR into one record per CDR3 protein. The table has roughly 100,000 distinct CDR3 sequences, around 94% seen once. Sequenced material: CD4+ T cells from PBMCs. Every receptor here comes from a human donor with Susac syndrome. Each CDR3 is given with its conserved first and last residue. The D gene is left open where the match is weak. The listing skips clone size in some rows; elsewhere it reads once, few, many or a size class.

clone size | J gene | V gene | D gene | CDR3 DNA | CDR3 protein
- | TRBJ1-3 | TRBV28 | - | TGTGCCAGCCCCGACAGCGCTGGAAACACCATATATTTT | CASPDSAGNTIYF
few | TRBJ2-5 | TRBV7-2 | - | TGTGCCAGCAGTTACCGGTCCCAAGAGACCCAGTACTTC | CASSYRSQETQYF
- | TRBJ1-1 | TRBV7-2 | - | TGTGCCAGCAGCCCTAGACGGACAGAAGAAGCTTTCTTT | CASSPRRTEEAFF
once | TRBJ2-2 | TRBV29-1 | - | TGCAGCGTTCTCGGTCCGAACACCGGGGAGCTGTTTTTT | CSVLGPNTGELFF
- | TRBJ2-5 | TRBV30 | - | TGTGCCTGGACCGCTGAAGAGACCCAGTACTTC | CAWTAEETQYF
- | TRBJ2-1 | TRBV7-2 | TRBD2 | TGTGCCAGCAGCTTAGCGCGGGCGGGGGGGCTCGATGAGCAGTTCTTC | CASSLARAGGLDEQFF
- | TRBJ2-1 | TRBV11-3 | - | TGTGCCAGCAGCAGGCAGGGCTACAATGAGCAGTTCTTC | CASSRQGYNEQFF
- | TRBJ2-5 | TRBV9 | TRBD2 | TGTGCCAGCAGCCCACCCAGGGCTAGCGGGGGGGAAGAGACCCAGTACTTC | CASSPPRASGGEETQYF
- | TRBJ1-1 | TRBV3-1 | - | TGTGCCAGCAGCCGTCCAAAGAGCGATAACACTGAAGTTTTCTTT | CASSRPKSDNTEVFF
- | TRBJ2-5 | TRBV12-3/TRBV12-4 | TRBD2 | TGTGCCAGCAGCCCGCGGGGGGGCCGGGGGACCCAGTACTTC | CASSPRGGRGTQYF
- | TRBJ2-7 | TRBV5-1 | TRBD1 | TGCGCCAGCAGCCTAACCGGGACAGCCTACGAGCAGTACTTC | CASSLTGTAYEQYF
- | TRBJ2-2 | TRBV25-1 | - | TGTGCCAGCAGTGAATCTACCGAAACCGGGGAGCTGTTTTTT | CASSESTETGELFF
- | TRBJ2-1 | TRBV20-1 | - | TGCAGTGCCCCGGACGGAGCTAACAATGAGCAGTTCTTC | CSAPDGANNEQFF
- | TRBJ2-7 | TRBV12-3/TRBV12-4 | TRBD1 | TGTGCCAGCAGTTTATTTGGGACAGGGCGCAACGAGCAGTACTTC | CASSLFGTGRNEQYF
once | TRBJ2-1 | TRBV7-9 | - | TGTGCCAGCAGCTTTCTTTCTGGGACTCCCAATGAGCAGTTCTTC | CASSFLSGTPNEQFF
- | TRBJ2-5 | TRBV24-1 | - | TGTGCCACCAGTGATTTGGGTAGGGAGACCCAGTACTTC | CATSDLGRETQYF
- | TRBJ1-5 | TRBV4-3 | TRBD1 | TGCGCCAGCAGCCAAGATTGGGCAGGGGGTTTAAATCAGCCCCAGCATTTT | CASSQDWAGGLNQPQHF
- | TRBJ2-3 | TRBV6-1 | - | TGTGCCAGCAGTGGGTTAGCGGCTAGCACAGATACGCAGTATTTT | CASSGLAASTDTQYF